The entry that follows covers one T cell receptor beta chain sequence. The data stem from a study of blood T cell repertoires in COVID-19. Background on the study: In each case, the material was cDNA or gDNA derived from T cells, B-cell-depleted T cells, or PBMCs.

Only in-frame clones appear in the TCRdb table, and some are missing; sequencing was by immunoSEQ multiplex PCR. There are around 210,000 clones in the sample; around 80% occur only once, and roughly 7.6% lies in the top ten. V was clipped by 4 bases and J by 6 bases; unmatched bases: 3. The CDR3 sequence is 15 residues long. Per the germline V gene, CDR1 is SGHTA and CDR2 is FQGTGA. Sequenced material: peripheral blood. The chain carries TRBV7-3 and TRBJ2-1, with 13 bases that match TRBD2. This clonotype originated in a woman aged 80 or over with COVID-19, enrolled during active disease. The CDR3 DNA reads TGTGCCAGCAGCTCCGGGACTAGCGGGACCAATGAGCAGTTCTTC. It specifies CASSSGTSGTNEQFF. The full variable domain, rest sourced from reference TRBV7-3 and TRBJ2-1, is GAGVSQTPSNKVTEKGKYVELRCDPISGHTALYWYRQSLGQGPEFLIYFQGTGAADDSGLPNDRFFAVRPEGSVSTLKIQRTERGDSAVYLCASSSGTSGTNEQFFGPGTRLTVL.